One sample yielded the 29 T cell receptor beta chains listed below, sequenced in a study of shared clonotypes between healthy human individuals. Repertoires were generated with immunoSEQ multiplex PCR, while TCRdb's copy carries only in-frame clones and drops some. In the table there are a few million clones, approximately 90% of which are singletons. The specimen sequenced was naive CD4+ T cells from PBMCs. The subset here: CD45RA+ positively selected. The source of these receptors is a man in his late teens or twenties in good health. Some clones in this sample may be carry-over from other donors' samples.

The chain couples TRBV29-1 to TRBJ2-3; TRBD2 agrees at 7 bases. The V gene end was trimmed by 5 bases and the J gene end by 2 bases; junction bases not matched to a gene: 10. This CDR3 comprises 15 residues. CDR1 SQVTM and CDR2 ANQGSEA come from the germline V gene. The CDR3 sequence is CSVILAQELTDTQYF. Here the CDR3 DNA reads TGCAGCGTTATACTAGCGCAGGAGCTCACAGATACGCAGTATTTT.

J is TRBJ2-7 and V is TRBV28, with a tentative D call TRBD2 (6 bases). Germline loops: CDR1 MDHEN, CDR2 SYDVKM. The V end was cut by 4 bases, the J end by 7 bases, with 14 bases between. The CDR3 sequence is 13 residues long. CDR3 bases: TGTGCCAGCAGTTCCCACGAGCGGGCGGAGCAGTACTTC. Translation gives CASSSHERAEQYF.

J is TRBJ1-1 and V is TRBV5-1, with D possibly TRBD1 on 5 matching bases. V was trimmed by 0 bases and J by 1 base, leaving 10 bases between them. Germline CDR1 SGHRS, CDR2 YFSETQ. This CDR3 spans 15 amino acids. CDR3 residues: CASSLAGGWNTEAFF. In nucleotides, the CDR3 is TGCGCCAGCAGCTTGGCCGGGGGGTGGAACACTGAAGCTTTCTTT. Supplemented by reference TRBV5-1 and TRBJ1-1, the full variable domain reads KAGVTQTPRYLIKTRGQQVTLSCSPISGHRSVSWYQQTPGQGLQFLFEYFSETQRNKGNFPGRFSGRQFSNSRSEMNVSTLELGDSALYLCASSLAGGWNTEAFFGQGTRLTVV.

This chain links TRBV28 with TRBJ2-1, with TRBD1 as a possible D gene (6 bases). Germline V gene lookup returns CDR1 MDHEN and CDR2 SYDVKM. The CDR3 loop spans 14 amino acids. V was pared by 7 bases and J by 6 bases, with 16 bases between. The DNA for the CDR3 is TGTGCCAGCAAGTCTGCAGGGGACGGCAATGAGCAGTTCTTC. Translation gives CASKSAGDGNEQFF.

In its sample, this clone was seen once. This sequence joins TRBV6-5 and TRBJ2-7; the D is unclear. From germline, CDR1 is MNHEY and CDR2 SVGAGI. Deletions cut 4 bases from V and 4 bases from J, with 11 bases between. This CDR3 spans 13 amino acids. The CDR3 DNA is TGTGCCAGCAGTTCCCCCTTAGGTTACGAGCAGTACTTC. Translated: CASSSPLGYEQYF.

The CDR3 region is CASSLVYRGGGTEAFF. The DNA of the CDR3 is TGCGCCAGCAGCTTGGTATACAGGGGAGGAGGCACTGAAGCTTTCTTT. The chain employs TRBV5-1 and TRBJ1-1; 7 bases match TRBD1. V was pared by 0 bases and J by 4 bases, with 9 bases of the junction left unmatched. CDR1 is SGHRS, CDR2 YFSETQ, per germline. CDR3 length equals 16 residues.

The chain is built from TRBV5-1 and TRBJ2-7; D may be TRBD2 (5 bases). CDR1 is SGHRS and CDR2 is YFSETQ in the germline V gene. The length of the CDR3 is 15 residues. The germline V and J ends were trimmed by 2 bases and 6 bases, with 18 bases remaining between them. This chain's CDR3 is CASSFSVEPGGEQYF. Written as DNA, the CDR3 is TGCGCCAGCAGCTTTTCCGTAGAGCCTGGAGGCGAGCAGTACTTC.

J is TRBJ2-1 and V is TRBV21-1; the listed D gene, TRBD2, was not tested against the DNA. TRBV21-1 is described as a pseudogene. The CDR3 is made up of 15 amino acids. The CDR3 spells CARQGASGSRYEQFF. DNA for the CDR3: TGTGCCAGACAGGGGGCTAGCGGGAGCCGGTATGAGCAGTTCTTC.

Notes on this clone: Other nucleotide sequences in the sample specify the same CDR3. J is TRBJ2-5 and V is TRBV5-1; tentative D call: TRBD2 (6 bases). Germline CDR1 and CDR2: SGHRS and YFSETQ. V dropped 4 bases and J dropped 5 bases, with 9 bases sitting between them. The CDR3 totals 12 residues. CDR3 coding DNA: TGCGCCAGCAGCCTCAGCGGGGAGACCCAGTACTTC. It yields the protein CASSLSGETQYF.

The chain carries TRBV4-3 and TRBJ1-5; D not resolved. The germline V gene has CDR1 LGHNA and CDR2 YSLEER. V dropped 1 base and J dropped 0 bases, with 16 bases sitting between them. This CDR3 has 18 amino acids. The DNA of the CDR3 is TGCGCCAGCAGCCAAGGAACAGCCTCGGCTGGTAGCAATCAGCCCCAGCATTTT. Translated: CASSQGTASAGSNQPQHF.

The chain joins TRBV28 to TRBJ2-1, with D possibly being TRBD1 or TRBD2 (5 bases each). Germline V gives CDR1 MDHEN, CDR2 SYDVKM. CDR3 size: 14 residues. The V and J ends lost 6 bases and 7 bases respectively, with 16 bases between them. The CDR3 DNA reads TGTGCCAGCAGCCCTTCCGGGGCTGCGAATGAGCAGTTCTTC. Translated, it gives CASSPSGAANEQFF.

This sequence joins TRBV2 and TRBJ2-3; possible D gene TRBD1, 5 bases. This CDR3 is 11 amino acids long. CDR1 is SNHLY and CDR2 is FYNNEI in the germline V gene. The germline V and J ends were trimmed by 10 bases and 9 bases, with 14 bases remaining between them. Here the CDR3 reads CAITTGFTQYF. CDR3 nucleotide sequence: TGTGCCATTACTACAGGATTCACGCAGTATTTT.

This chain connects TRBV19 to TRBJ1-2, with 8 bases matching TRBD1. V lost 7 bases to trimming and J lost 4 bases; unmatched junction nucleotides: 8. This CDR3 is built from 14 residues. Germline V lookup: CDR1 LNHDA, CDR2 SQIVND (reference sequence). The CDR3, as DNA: TGTGCCAGTACTTCGACAGGGGCTTTCTATGGCTACACCTTC. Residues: CASTSTGAFYGYTF.

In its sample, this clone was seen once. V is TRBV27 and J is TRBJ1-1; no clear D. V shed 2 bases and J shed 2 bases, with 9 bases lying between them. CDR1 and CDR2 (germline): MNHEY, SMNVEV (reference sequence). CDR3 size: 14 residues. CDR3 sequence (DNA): TGTGCCAGCAGTTTACGGGAAGCTAACACTGAAGCTTTCTTT. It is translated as CASSLREANTEAFF.

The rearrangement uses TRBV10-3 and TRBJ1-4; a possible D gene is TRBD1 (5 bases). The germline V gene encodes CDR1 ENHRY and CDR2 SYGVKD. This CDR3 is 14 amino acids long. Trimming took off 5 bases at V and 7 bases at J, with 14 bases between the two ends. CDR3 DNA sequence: TGTGCCATCAGTTCCGGGGCGGGAACTGAAAAACTGTTTTTT. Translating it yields CAISSGAGTEKLFF.

DNA of the CDR3: TGTGCCAGAGCTTCCCCCCCTTATGCGGTTCTTAGCAATCAGCCCCAGCATTTT. Translating gives CARASPPYAVLSNQPQHF. V gene TRBV7-3 combines with J gene TRBJ1-5, with D unresolved. Germline CDR1 and CDR2: SGHTA and FQGTGA. Trimming took 9 bases from V and 0 from J, leaving 24 bases between them. This CDR3 contains 18 residues.

CDR3 amino acids: CASSYGTGGPPEAFF. DNA of the CDR3: TGCGCCAGCAGTTACGGGACAGGGGGCCCCCCTGAAGCTTTCTTT. This chain links TRBV4-1 with TRBJ1-1, with 12 nucleotides matching TRBD1. V gave up 6 bases and J gave up 6 bases; unmatched junction bases: 8. The CDR3 is 15 residues long. Germline CDR1 and CDR2: MGHRA and YSYEKL.

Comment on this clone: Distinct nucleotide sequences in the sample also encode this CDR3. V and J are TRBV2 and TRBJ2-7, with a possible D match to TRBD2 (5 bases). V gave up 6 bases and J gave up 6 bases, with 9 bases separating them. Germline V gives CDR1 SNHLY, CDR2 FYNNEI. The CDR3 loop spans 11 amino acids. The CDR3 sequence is CASSGRGEQYF. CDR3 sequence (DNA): TGTGCCAGCAGCGGCCGGGGCGAGCAGTACTTC.

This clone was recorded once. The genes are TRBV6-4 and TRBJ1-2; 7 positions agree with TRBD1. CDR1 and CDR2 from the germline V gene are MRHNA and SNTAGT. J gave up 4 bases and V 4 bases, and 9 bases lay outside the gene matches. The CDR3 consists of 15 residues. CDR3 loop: CASSGRQGGGYGYTF. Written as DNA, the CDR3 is TGTGCCAGCAGTGGTAGACAGGGCGGGGGCTATGGCTACACCTTC.

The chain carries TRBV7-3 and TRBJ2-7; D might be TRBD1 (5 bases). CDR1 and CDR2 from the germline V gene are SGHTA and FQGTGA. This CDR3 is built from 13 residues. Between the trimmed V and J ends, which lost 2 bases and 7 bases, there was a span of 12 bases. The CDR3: CASSLVTEAEQYF. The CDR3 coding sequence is TGTGCCAGCAGCTTAGTGACAGAAGCAGAGCAGTACTTC.

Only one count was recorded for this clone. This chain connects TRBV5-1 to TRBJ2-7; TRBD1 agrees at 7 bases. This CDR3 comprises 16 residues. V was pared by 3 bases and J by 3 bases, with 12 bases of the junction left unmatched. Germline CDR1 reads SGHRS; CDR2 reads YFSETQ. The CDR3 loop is CASSWAEGAIIYEQYF. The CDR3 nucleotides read TGCGCCAGCAGCTGGGCTGAGGGGGCCATCATCTACGAGCAGTACTTC.

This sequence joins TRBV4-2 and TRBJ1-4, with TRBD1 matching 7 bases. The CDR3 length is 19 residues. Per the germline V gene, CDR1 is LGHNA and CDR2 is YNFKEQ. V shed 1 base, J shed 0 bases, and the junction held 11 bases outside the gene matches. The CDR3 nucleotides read TGTGCCAGCAGCCAAGCGTGGGGGAGACAGGGTGCAACTAATGAAAAACTGTTTTTT. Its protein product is CASSQAWGRQGATNEKLFF.

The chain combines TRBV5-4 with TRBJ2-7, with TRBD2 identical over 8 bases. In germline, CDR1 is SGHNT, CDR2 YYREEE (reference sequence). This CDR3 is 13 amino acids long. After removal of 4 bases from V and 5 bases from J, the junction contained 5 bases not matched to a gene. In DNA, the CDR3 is TGTGCCAGCAGCCTCGAAGCGGGAGACGAGCAGTACTTC. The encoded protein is CASSLEAGDEQYF.

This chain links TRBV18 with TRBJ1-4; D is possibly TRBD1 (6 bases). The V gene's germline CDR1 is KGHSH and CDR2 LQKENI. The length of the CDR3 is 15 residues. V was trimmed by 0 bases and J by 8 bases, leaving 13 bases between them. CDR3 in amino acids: CASSPPGGREEKLFF. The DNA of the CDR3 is TGTGCCAGCTCACCACCGGGGGGGCGAGAAGAAAAACTGTTTTTT.

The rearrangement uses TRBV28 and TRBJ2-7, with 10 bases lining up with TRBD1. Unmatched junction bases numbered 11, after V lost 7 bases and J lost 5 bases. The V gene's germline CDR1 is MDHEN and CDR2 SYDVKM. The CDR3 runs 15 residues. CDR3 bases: TGTGCCAGCATTATGGGGCCGGGACAGGGGAACGAGCAGTACTTC. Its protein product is CASIMGPGQGNEQYF.

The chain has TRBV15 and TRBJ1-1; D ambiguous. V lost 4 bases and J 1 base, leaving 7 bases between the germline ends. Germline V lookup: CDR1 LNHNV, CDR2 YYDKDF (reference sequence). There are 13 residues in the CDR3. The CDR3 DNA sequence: TGTGCCACCAGCACGCGACAGAACACTGAAGCTTTCTTT. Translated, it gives CATSTRQNTEAFF.

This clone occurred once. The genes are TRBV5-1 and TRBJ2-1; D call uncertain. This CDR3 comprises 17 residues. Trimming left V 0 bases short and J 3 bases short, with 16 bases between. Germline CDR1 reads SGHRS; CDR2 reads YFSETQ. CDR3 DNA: TGCGCCAGCAGCTTGGTAGTGGGCCCACCGGGCTACAATGAGCAGTTCTTC. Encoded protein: CASSLVVGPPGYNEQFF.

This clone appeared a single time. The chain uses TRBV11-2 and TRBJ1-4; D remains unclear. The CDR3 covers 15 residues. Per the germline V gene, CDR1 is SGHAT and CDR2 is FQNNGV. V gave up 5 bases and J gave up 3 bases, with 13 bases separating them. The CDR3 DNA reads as TGTGCCAGCAGCCCACGCCCCGGCCCTAATGAAAAACTGTTTTTT. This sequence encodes CASSPRPGPNEKLFF.

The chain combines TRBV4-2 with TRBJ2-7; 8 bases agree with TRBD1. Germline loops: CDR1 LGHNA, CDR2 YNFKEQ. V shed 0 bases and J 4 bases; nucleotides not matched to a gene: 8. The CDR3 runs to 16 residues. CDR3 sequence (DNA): TGTGCCAGCAGCCAAGAATGGAGCCAGGGGGCTTACGAGCAGTACTTC. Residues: CASSQEWSQGAYEQYF.